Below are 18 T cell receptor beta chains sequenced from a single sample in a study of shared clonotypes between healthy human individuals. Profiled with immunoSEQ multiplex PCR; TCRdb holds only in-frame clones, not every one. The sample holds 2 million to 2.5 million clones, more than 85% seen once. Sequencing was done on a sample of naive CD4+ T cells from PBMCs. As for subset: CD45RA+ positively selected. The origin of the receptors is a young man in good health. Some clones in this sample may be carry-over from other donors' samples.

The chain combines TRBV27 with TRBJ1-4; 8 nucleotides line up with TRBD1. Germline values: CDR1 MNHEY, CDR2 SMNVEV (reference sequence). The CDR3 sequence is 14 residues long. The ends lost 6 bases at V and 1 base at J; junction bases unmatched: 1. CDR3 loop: CASRTGGTNEKLFF. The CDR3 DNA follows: TGTGCCAGCAGAACAGGGGGAACTAATGAAAAACTGTTTTTT.

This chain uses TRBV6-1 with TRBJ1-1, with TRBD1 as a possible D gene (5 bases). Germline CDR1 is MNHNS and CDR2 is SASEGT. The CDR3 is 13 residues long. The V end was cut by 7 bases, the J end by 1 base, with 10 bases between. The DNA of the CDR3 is TGTGCCAGCACGGGGACGGGGAACACTGAAGCTTTCTTT. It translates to CASTGTGNTEAFF.

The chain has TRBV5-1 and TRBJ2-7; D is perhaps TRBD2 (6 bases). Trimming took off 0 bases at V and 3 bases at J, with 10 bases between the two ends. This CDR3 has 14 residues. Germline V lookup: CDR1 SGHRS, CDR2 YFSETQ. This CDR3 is CASSLGDLYYEQYF. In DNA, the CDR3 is TGCGCCAGCAGCTTGGGGGACTTGTACTACGAGCAGTACTTC.

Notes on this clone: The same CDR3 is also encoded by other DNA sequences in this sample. CDR3 residues: CASSLGGSYEQYF. The CDR3, as DNA: TGTGCCAGCAGTTTGGGCGGGAGCTACGAGCAGTACTTC. The chain combines TRBV28 with TRBJ2-7, with 7 bases aligning to TRBD2. The length of the CDR3 is 13 residues. Per the germline V gene, CDR1 is MDHEN and CDR2 is SYDVKM. V lost 3 bases to trimming and J lost 3 bases; unmatched junction nucleotides: 2.

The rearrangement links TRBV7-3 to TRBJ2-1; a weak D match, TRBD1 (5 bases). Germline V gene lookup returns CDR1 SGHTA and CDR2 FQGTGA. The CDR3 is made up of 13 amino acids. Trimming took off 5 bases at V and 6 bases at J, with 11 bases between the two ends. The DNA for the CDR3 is TGTGCCAGCAGCCTTGACAGCCTCAATGAGCAGTTCTTC. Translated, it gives CASSLDSLNEQFF.

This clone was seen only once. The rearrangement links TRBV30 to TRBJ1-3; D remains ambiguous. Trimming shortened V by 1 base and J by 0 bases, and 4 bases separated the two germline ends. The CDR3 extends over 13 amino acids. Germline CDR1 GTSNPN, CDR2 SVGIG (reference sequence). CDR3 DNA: TGTGCCTGGAGTGGTTTCTCTGGAAACACCATATATTTT. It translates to CAWSGFSGNTIYF. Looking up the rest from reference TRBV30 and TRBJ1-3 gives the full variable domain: SQTIHQWPATLVQPVGSPLSLECTVEGTSNPNLYWYRQAAGRGLQLLFYSVGIGQISSEVPQNLSASRPQDRQFILSSKKLLLSDSGFYLCAWSGFSGNTIYFGEGSWLTVV.

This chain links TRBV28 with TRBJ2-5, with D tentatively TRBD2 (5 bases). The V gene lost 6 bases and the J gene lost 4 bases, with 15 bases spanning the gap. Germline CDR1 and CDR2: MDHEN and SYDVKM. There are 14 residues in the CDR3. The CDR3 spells CASSRGRGSETQYF. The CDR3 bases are TGTGCCAGCAGCCGCGGAAGAGGGTCAGAGACCCAGTACTTC.

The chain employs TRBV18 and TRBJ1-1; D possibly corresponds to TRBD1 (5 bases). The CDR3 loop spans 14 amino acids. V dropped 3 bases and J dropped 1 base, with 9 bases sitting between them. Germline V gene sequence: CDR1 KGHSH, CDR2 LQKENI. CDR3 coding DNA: TGTGCCAGCTCACCGAGACAGCCGAACACTGAAGCTTTCTTT. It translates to CASSPRQPNTEAFF.

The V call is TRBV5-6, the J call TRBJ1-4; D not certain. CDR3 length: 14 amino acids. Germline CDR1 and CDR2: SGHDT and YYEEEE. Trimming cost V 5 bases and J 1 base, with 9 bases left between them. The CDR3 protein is CASRDQKTNEKLFF. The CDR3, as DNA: TGTGCCAGCAGGGATCAGAAAACTAATGAAAAACTGTTTTTT.

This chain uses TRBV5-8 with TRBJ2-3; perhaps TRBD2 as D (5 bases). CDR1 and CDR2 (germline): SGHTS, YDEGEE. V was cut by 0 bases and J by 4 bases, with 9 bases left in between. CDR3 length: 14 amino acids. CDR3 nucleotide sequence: TGTGCCAGCAGCTTGGCGGGGATCGCAGATACGCAGTATTTT. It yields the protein CASSLAGIADTQYF.

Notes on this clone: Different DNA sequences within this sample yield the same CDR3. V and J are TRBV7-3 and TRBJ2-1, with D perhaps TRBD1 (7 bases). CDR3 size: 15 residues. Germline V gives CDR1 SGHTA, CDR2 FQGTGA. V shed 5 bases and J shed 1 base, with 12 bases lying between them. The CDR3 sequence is CASSPSGGSYNEQFF. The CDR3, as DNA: TGTGCCAGCAGCCCATCAGGGGGGTCCTACAATGAGCAGTTCTTC.

The DNA for the CDR3 is TGTGCCTGGACGAAACCGGGGGCGAAGACTGAAGCTTTCTTT. Residues: CAWTKPGAKTEAFF. The rearrangement uses TRBV30 and TRBJ1-1, with D tentatively TRBD1 (6 bases). The CDR3 is made up of 14 amino acids. In germline, CDR1 is GTSNPN, CDR2 SVGIG (reference sequence). V was trimmed by 4 bases and J by 5 bases, leaving 17 bases between them.

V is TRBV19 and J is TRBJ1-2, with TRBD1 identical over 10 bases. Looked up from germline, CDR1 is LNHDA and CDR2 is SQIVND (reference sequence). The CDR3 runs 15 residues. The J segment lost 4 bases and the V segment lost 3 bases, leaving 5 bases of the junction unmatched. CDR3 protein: CASSMKDRGSYGYTF. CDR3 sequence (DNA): TGTGCCAGTAGTATGAAGGACAGGGGGTCCTATGGCTACACCTTC.

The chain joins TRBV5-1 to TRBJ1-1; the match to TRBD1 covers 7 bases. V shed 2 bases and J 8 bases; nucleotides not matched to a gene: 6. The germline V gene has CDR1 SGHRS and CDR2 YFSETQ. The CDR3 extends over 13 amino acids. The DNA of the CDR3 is TGCGCCAGCAGCTTCTCACCGGGACAGGAAGCTTTCTTT. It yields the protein CASSFSPGQEAFF.

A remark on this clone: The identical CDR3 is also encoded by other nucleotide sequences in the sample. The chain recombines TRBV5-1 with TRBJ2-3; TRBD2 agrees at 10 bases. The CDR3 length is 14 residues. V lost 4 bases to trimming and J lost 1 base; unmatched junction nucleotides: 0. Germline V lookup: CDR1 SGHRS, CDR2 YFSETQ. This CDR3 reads CASSGTSGTDTQYF. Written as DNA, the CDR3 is TGCGCCAGCAGCGGGACTAGCGGCACAGATACGCAGTATTTT.

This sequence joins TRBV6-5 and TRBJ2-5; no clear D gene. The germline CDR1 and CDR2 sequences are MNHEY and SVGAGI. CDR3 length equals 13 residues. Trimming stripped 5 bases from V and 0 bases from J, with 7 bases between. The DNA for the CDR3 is TGTGCCAGCAGTCCGTGGGACCAAGAGACCCAGTACTTC. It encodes CASSPWDQETQYF.

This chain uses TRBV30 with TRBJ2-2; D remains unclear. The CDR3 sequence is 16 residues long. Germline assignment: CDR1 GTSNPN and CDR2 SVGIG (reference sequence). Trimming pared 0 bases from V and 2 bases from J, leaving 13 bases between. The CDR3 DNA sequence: TGTGCCTGGAGTGTAGGGCTTACGAGAAACACCGGGGAGCTGTTTTTT. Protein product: CAWSVGLTRNTGELFF.

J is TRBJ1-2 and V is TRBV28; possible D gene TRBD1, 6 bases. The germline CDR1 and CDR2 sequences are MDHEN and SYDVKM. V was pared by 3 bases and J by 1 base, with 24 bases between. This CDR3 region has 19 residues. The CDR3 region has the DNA TGTGCCAGCAGTTTTACAGGTTTCAGGGGCCAACCATTTAACTATGGCTACACCTTC. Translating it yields CASSFTGFRGQPFNYGYTF.